The 21 T cell receptor beta chains below all came from one sample that was sequenced in a study of blood T cells in healthy people across ages. Sample-barcoded 5' priming and a J-beta primer mix drove a second PCR of about 6 to 12 cycles. TCRdb reprocessed the 5' RACE reads with MiXCR, giving one entry per CDR3 protein. The sample gives about 1.4 million distinct CDR3 sequences, approximately 59% of which show up once; over 5.5% is in the top ten. Material: blood. All receptors come from a man younger than 35 in good health.

In its sample, this clonotype was seen a few times. This sequence joins TRBV6-5 and TRBJ2-5; D may be TRBD2 (5 bases). Trimming took 7 bases from V and 2 from J, leaving 11 bases between them. Germline V gene data show CDR1 as MNHEY and CDR2 as SVGAGI. CDR3 length: 13 residues. The CDR3 nucleotides are TGTGCCAGCACTCCAGGCGGGCAAGAGACCCAGTACTTC. This gives the protein CASTPGGQETQYF.

The chain's CDR3 is CASSLVRGSQETQYF. The CDR3 DNA is TGTGCCAGCAGCCTTGTACGGGGCAGCCAAGAGACCCAGTACTTC. The chain employs TRBV14 and TRBJ2-5, with D perhaps being TRBD1 or TRBD2 (5 bases each). Germline assignment: CDR1 SGHDN and CDR2 FVKESK. The CDR3 length is 15 residues. V dropped 4 bases and J dropped 1 base, with 13 bases sitting between them.

The CDR3 region has the DNA TGTGCCATCAGTAATACAGGGGGCACTGAAGCTTTCTTT. This sequence encodes CAISNTGGTEAFF. V usage is TRBV10-3 and J usage is TRBJ1-1, with 8 bases identical to TRBD1. The length of the CDR3 is 13 residues. Germline CDR1 and CDR2: ENHRY and SYGVKD. V lost 5 bases and J lost 4; bases outside the gene matches: 3.

The chain joins TRBV2 to TRBJ2-7, with TRBD2 identical over 8 bases. After removal of 7 bases from V and 0 bases from J, the junction contained 5 bases not matched to a gene. Germline lookup yields CDR1 SNHLY and CDR2 FYNNEI. The CDR3 consists of 14 residues. CDR3 nucleotides: TGTGCCAGCAAGACGGGAGGGAGCTCCTACGAGCAGTACTTC. Residues: CASKTGGSSYEQYF. Using reference TRBV2 and TRBJ2-7 for the parts outside the CDR3, the full variable domain is EPEVTQTPSHQVTQMGQEVILRCVPISNHLYFYWYRQILGQKVEFLVSFYNNEISEKSEIFDDQFSVERPDGSNFTLKIRSTKLEDSAMYFCASKTGGSSYEQYFGPGTRLTVT.

V and J are TRBV20-1 and TRBJ2-1; D possibly corresponds to TRBD2 (6 bases). Germline V gene lookup returns CDR1 DFQATT and CDR2 SNEGSKA (reference sequence). Trimming cost V 4 bases and J 2 bases, with 12 bases left between them. The CDR3 is 14 amino acids. The CDR3 DNA reads TGCAGTGCTACCCCGGGACTGCCCTACAATGAGCAGTTCTTC. Translation gives CSATPGLPYNEQFF.

This chain links TRBV29-1 with TRBJ2-7, with D maybe TRBD2 (5 bases). The CDR3 has 12 amino acids. V was pared by 2 bases and J by 7 bases, with 12 bases between. Germline CDR1 is SQVTM and CDR2 is ANQGSEA. The CDR3 loop is CSVEWEYNEQYF. The DNA of the CDR3 is TGCAGCGTTGAATGGGAGTACAATGAGCAGTACTTC.

This chain joins TRBV20-1 and TRBJ2-1; no firm D call. V was cut by 6 bases and J by 6 bases, with 15 bases left in between. The CDR3 contains 13 residues. Germline V gene lookup returns CDR1 DFQATT and CDR2 SNEGSKA (reference sequence). The CDR3, as DNA: TGCAGTGCGCCTCGTTGGACCGGCAATGAGCAGTTCTTC. Translation gives CSAPRWTGNEQFF.

This chain uses TRBV4-1 with TRBJ1-2; unclear D gene. Trimming pared 3 bases from V and 1 base from J, leaving 12 bases between. Germline V gene lookup returns CDR1 MGHRA and CDR2 YSYEKL. The CDR3 extends over 15 amino acids. CDR3 nucleotide sequence: TGCGCCAGCAGCCAGCGGGCGATGGATAACTATGGCTACACCTTC. Translated: CASSQRAMDNYGYTF.

This clonotype was observed a handful of times. The V gene is TRBV29-1, the J gene TRBJ2-1; D gene ambiguous. Germline CDR1 and CDR2: SQVTM and ANQGSEA. V was cut by 6 bases and J by 2 bases, with 11 bases left in between. CDR3 length equals 13 residues. CDR3 amino acids: CSVRGGTYNEQFF. The CDR3 nucleotides read TGCAGCGTGCGAGGCGGTACCTACAATGAGCAGTTCTTC.

The chain recombines TRBV20-1 with TRBJ2-2; 13 bases line up with TRBD2. The CDR3 totals 19 residues. Germline loops: CDR1 DFQATT, CDR2 SNEGSKA (reference sequence). The J segment lost 5 bases and the V segment lost 3 bases, leaving 15 bases of the junction unmatched. DNA of the CDR3: TGCAGTGCTAGCACGACAACTAGCGGGAGGGCCGGGGGTACCGGGGAGCTGTTTTTT. This codes for CSASTTTSGRAGGTGELFF.

The chain joins TRBV7-9 to TRBJ1-1; D remains ambiguous. V was pared by 11 bases and J by 3 bases, with 16 bases between. CDR1 and CDR2 from the germline V gene are SEHNR and FQNEAQ (reference sequence). The CDR3 has 13 amino acids. The CDR3 bases are TGTGCCCCGGGAGGACCCATGGACACTGAAGCTTTCTTT. It encodes CAPGGPMDTEAFF.

The V and J genes are TRBV7-2 and TRBJ2-1, with 14 nucleotides matching TRBD2. Germline V gene lookup returns CDR1 SGHTA and CDR2 FQGNSA. The CDR3 loop spans 14 amino acids. V trimming: 6 bases; J trimming: 12 bases; junction bases outside the gene matches: 7. The CDR3 DNA reads TGTGCCAGCAGGGTAGGACTAGCGGGGGGTCGGCAGTTCTTC. Translating it yields CASRVGLAGGRQFF.

The chain links TRBV24-1 to TRBJ1-5; TRBD1 matches at 9 bases. V gave up 9 bases and J gave up 3 bases; unmatched junction bases: 5. Germline V CDR1 and CDR2: KGHDR, SFDVKD. CDR3 length: 14 amino acids. The CDR3 sequence: CATQDRGNNQPQHF. The CDR3 DNA reads as TGTGCCACCCAGGACAGGGGAAACAATCAGCCCCAGCATTTT.

V is TRBV6-1 and J is TRBJ2-1; D gene ambiguous. Germline V CDR1 and CDR2: MNHNS, SASEGT. The CDR3 is made up of 16 amino acids. V was cut by 1 base and J by 0 bases, with 10 bases left in between. For the CDR3, the DNA is TGTGCCAGCAGTGAAGAGGTGGCTGGCTCCTACAATGAGCAGTTCTTC. Translated: CASSEEVAGSYNEQFF.

The V and J genes are TRBV12-3 or TRBV12-4 and TRBJ2-5, with D maybe TRBD2 (5 bases). V was cut by 3 bases and J by 11 bases, with 13 bases left in between. There are 12 residues in the CDR3. CDR3 sequence: CASSFVAREQYF. The CDR3 DNA reads as TGTGCCAGCAGTTTTGTGGCTAGGGAGCAGTACTTC.

The V call is TRBV6-5, the J call TRBJ2-2, with 9 bases matching TRBD1. Germline CDR1 is MNHEY and CDR2 is SVGAGI. The CDR3 spans 15 residues. The V segment lost 6 bases and the J segment 4 bases; nucleotides outside the gene matches: 6. The CDR3 sequence is CASRTRDRVTGELFF. CDR3 in DNA: TGTGCCAGCAGAACCCGGGACAGGGTCACCGGGGAGCTGTTTTTT.

V usage is TRBV25-1 and J usage is TRBJ2-2; 8 positions match TRBD1. Germline trimming cut 4 bases from V and 7 bases from J; bases unmatched to any gene: 5. Per germline, CDR1 MGHDK and CDR2 SYGVNS. This CDR3 has 14 residues. The CDR3 DNA follows: TGTGCCAGCAGTGCGGACAGGGCTGGCGGGGAGCTGTTTTTT. Translating it yields CASSADRAGGELFF.

CDR3: CASSSPSGRVSYEQYF. In DNA form, the CDR3 reads TGTGCCAGCAGTTCTCCTAGCGGGAGGGTCTCCTACGAGCAGTACTTC. V and J are TRBV7-9 and TRBJ2-7, with 12 bases lining up with TRBD2. Trimming at V came to 6 bases and at J to 0 bases, leaving 6 bases not matched to a gene. The CDR3 covers 16 residues. The germline gives CDR1 SEHNR, CDR2 FQNEAQ (reference sequence).

V gene TRBV20-1 combines with J gene TRBJ2-3; D is unresolved. Germline values: CDR1 DFQATT, CDR2 SNEGSKA (reference sequence). V lost 2 bases and J lost 4, with 10 bases in between. The CDR3 covers 13 residues. Written as DNA, the CDR3 is TGCAGTGCTAGACTGGACGGCCCAGATACGCAGTATTTT. This codes for CSARLDGPDTQYF.

This chain joins TRBV6-1 and TRBJ2-4, with D unresolved. The ends were cut back, 2 bases at V and 5 bases at J, with 7 bases in the middle. Germline values: CDR1 MNHNS, CDR2 SASEGT. This CDR3 is 13 amino acids long. The CDR3 spells CASSEMGENIQYF. The CDR3 DNA reads TGTGCCAGCAGTGAAATGGGTGAAAACATTCAGTACTTC.

V gene TRBV6-4 combines with J gene TRBJ2-1; D perhaps matches TRBD2 (5 bases). Germline V gene lookup returns CDR1 MRHNA and CDR2 SNTAGT. This CDR3 has 14 amino acids. V was trimmed by 0 bases and J by 10 bases, leaving 13 bases between them. CDR3 nucleotide sequence: TGTGCCAGCAGTGACTCGATTTTTCGCGGGGAGCAGTTCTTC. Translation: CASSDSIFRGEQFF.